This T cell receptor beta chain was captured in a study of shared clonotypes between healthy human individuals. Here immunoSEQ multiplex PCR was the method, and the copy in TCRdb shows in-frame clones only, minus some. Of millions of clones in the sample, over 85% are singletons; the top ten hold 0.1% to 0.15%. Of note for this clone: Other DNA sequences in this specimen translate into the identical CDR3.

Germline V CDR1 and CDR2: SGHRS, YFSETQ. Trimming removed 4 bases from V and 0 bases from J, with 5 bases in between. The CDR3 consists of 14 residues. Sequenced material: naive CD4+ T cells sorted from blood. Regarding subset: CD45RA+ positively selected. This chain joins TRBV5-1 and TRBJ2-6; D remains ambiguous. The sequence was obtained from a man in his late teens or twenties in good health. The CDR3: CASSVSSGANVLTF. CDR3 sequence (DNA): TGCGCCAGCAGCGTTAGCTCTGGGGCCAACGTCCTGACTTTC.